This TCR beta chain was sequenced in a study of blood T cell repertoires in COVID-19. While infection was still active, Seattle patients were enrolled and then followed longitudinally. The assay was immunoSEQ multiplex PCR, and TCRdb's table has in-frame clones only and misses some. Found here are 250,000 to 350,000 clones, around 85% of them singletons; the top ten hold approximately 1.5%. The sample taken for sequencing was peripheral blood. This clonotype originated in a human donor with COVID-19, enrolled during active disease. The donor label of this sample is uncertain.

CDR3 DNA sequence: TGTGCCATCAGAACAATTCGGAGTCAGCCCCAGCATTTT. Translated: CAIRTIRSQPQHF. The J gene is TRBJ1-5, the V gene TRBV24-1; no definite D call. The CDR3 is 13 amino acids. V shed 11 bases and J shed 6 bases, with 16 bases lying between them. The V gene's germline CDR1 is KGHDR and CDR2 SFDVKD.